This T cell receptor beta chain was identified in a study of early T cells in non-severe SARS-CoV-2 infection. Study-level information: Unsorted whole-blood RNA was sequenced in bulk, leaving chains unpaired.

This clonotype was counted at least ten times. Its target is unknown. In germline, CDR1 is SEHNR, CDR2 FQNEAQ (reference sequence). V gave up 6 bases and J gave up 6 bases; unmatched junction bases: 5. The CDR3 loop spans 13 amino acids. Individual cDNA molecules carried attached unique molecular identifiers. Via MiXCR, TCRdb re-called the 5' RACE reads, giving one row per CDR3 protein. The sample gives 75,000 to 100,000 distinct CDR3 sequences, 14% of which show up once; about a tenth is in the top ten. Study-wide results and caveats: Database matching using VDJdb favored anti-spike CD8 responses, with private and CD4 specificities left missing.

The rearrangement links TRBV7-9 to TRBJ2-3; 8 nucleotides align to TRBD2. This TCR was sampled from an adult who was a healthcare worker with PCR-confirmed SARS-CoV-2 infection or an uninfected control (not recorded which). The specimen sequenced was whole blood. The DNA for the CDR3 is TGTGCCAGCAGTAGCGGGGTGAGGGATACGCAGTATTTT. The encoded protein is CASSSGVRDTQYF.